The sequence of this TCR beta chain was determined in a study of blood T cell repertoires in COVID-19. On the study more broadly: There were acute and convalescent COVID-19 samples, and they came from the United States, Italy and Spain.

The CDR3 is made up of 14 amino acids. Germline-derived CDR1 and CDR2 are SGHRS and YFSETQ. V was pared by 1 base and J by 0 bases, with 8 bases between. This clone was observed a handful of times. Other DNA variants within this sample encode the same CDR3. Original analysis: From reference gene primer amplification, estimates of nucleated cell counts were derived. Repertoires were generated with immunoSEQ multiplex PCR, while TCRdb's copy carries only in-frame clones and drops some. The V and J calls and clone size were taken over from that table, and D and trimming were inferred from the DNA. The sample records some 520,000 clones, roughly nine tenths being singletons.

The source of this sequence is a man younger than 35 with COVID-19, enrolled during active disease. The chain recombines TRBV5-1 with TRBJ2-7; D unclear. Sequenced material: peripheral blood. In DNA form, the CDR3 reads TGCGCCAGCAGCTTGTCCGCTAGCTCCTACGAGCAGTACTTC. Protein product: CASSLSASSYEQYF.